The 3 T cell receptor beta chains reported below all come from one sample, sequenced in a study of blood T cell repertoires in COVID-19. The repertoire was sequenced with immunoSEQ multiplex PCR; TCRdb's copy has only in-frame clones and lacks some. Here the sample spans 200,000 to 250,000 clones, 88% being singletons. The sequencing input was PBMCs or T cells enriched from blood (not recorded which). The receptor source for this set is a woman in her twenties or thirties who had been exposed to COVID-19.

The rearrangement uses TRBV28 and TRBJ1-2; weak D call: TRBD1 (6 bases). V was pared by 5 bases and J by 9 bases, with 10 bases between. Germline V gives CDR1 MDHEN, CDR2 SYDVKM. There are 11 residues in the CDR3. The CDR3 loop reads CASSTGQSYTF. DNA of the CDR3: TGTGCCAGCAGTACCGGACAGAGCTACACCTTC.

The V call is TRBV10-3, the J call TRBJ2-1, with 12 bases matching TRBD2. Germline lookup yields CDR1 ENHRY and CDR2 SYGVKD. The CDR3 has 21 residues. After removal of 4 bases from V and 1 base from J, the junction contained 17 bases not matched to a gene. CDR3 residues: CAISGGLPTSGRSQSYNEQFF. The CDR3 region has the DNA TGTGCCATCAGTGGGGGGCTCCCGACTAGCGGGAGATCTCAGTCCTACAATGAGCAGTTCTTC.

The chain has TRBV7-6 and TRBJ2-5, with 11 nucleotides matching TRBD2. This CDR3 is built from 16 residues. The V segment lost 1 base and the J segment 5 bases; nucleotides outside the gene matches: 6. CDR1 is SGHVS, CDR2 FNYEAQ, per germline. CDR3 protein: CASSLVAGGPGETQYF. CDR3 DNA: TGTGCCAGCAGCTTAGTAGCGGGAGGGCCCGGGGAGACCCAGTACTTC.